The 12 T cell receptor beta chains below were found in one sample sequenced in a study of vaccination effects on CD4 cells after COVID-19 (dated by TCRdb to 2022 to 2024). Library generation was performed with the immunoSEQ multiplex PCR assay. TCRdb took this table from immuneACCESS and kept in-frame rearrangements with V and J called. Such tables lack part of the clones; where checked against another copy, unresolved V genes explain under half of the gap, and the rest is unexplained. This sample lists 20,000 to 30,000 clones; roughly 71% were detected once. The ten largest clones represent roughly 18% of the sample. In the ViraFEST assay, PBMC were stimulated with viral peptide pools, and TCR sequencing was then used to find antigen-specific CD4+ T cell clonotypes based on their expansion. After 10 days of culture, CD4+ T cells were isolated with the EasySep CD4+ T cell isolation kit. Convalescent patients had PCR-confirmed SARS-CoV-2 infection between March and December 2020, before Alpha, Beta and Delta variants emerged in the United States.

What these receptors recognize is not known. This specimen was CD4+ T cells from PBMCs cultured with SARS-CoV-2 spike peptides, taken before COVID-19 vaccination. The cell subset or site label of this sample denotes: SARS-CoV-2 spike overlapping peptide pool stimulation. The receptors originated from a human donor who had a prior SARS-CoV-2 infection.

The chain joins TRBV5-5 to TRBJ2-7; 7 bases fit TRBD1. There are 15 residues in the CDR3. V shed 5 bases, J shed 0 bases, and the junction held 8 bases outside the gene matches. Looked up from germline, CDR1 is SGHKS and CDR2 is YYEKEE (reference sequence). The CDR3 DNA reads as TGTGCCAGCAGGTCCATACAGGGGAGCTCCTACGAGCAGTACTTC. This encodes CASRSIQGSSYEQYF.

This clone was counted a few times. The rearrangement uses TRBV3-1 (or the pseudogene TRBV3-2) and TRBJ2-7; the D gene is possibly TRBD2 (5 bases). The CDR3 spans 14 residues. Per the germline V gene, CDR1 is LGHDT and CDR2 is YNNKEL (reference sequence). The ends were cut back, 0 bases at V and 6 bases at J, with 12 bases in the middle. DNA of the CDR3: TGTGCCAGCAGCCAAGATCTCGCAGGAGGCGAGCAGTACTTC. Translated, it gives CASSQDLAGGEQYF.

For the CDR3, the DNA is TGTGCCTGGAATAGGCGGGCAGACACAGATACGCAGTATTTT. Protein sequence: CAWNRRADTDTQYF. V gene TRBV30 combines with J gene TRBJ2-3, with a tentative D call TRBD2 (5 bases). CDR3 size: 14 residues. Per germline, CDR1 GTSNPN and CDR2 SVGIG (reference sequence). Trimming removed 4 bases from V and 2 bases from J, with 13 bases in between.

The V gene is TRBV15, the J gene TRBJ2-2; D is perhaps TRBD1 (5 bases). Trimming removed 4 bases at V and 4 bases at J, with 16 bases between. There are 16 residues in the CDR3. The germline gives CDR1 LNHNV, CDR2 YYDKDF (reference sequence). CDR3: CATSTYRRSSTGELFF. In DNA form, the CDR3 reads TGTGCCACCAGCACATACAGGCGTTCGAGCACCGGGGAGCTGTTTTTT.

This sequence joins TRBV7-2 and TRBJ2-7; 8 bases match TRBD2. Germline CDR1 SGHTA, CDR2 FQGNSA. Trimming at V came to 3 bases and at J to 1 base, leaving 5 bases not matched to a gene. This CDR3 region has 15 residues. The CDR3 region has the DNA TGTGCCAGCAGCTTTTACGGGGGGGGGTCCTACGAGCAGTACTTC. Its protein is CASSFYGGGSYEQYF.

Here the CDR3 DNA reads TGTGCCAGCAGCCAAGGAGGAGGGAATGAGCAGTTCTTC. This translates into CASSQGGGNEQFF. This chain joins TRBV11-3 and TRBJ2-1; possible D gene TRBD2, 6 bases. The germline gives CDR1 SGHNT, CDR2 YENEEA. Trimming removed 5 bases from V and 7 bases from J, with 12 bases in between. The CDR3 is 13 amino acids.

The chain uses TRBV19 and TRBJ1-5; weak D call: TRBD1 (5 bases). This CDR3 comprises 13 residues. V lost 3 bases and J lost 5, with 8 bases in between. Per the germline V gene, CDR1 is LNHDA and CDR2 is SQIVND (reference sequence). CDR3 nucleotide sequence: TGTGCCAGTAGTATGGGCAGGGATCAGCCCCAGCATTTT. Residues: CASSMGRDQPQHF. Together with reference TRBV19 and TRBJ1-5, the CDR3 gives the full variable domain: DGGITQSPKYLFRKEGQNVTLSCEQNLNHDAMYWYRQDPGQGLRLIYYSQIVNDFQKGDIAEGYSVSREKKESFPLTVTSAQKNPTAFYLCASSMGRDQPQHFGDGTRLSIL.

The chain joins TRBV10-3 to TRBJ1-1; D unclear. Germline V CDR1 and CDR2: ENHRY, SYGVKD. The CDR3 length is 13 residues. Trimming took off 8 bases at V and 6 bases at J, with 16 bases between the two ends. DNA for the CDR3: TGTGCCATCGGAGGGAGCGGGCGCGCTGAAGCTTTCTTT. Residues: CAIGGSGRAEAFF.

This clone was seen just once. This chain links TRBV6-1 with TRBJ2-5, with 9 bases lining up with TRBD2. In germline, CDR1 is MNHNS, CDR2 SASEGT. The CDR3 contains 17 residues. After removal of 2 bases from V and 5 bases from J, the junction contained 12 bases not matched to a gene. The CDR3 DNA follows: TGTGCCAGCAGTGAAAGGCGCGGGAGGGCTCACGGGGAGACCCAGTACTTC. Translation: CASSERRGRAHGETQYF.

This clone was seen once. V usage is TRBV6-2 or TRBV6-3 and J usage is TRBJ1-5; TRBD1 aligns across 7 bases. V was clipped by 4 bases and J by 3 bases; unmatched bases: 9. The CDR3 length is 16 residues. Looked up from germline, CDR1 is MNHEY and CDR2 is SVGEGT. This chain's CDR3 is CASSSITGEYNQPQHF. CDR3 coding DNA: TGTGCCAGCAGTTCGATAACAGGGGAATACAATCAGCCCCAGCATTTT.

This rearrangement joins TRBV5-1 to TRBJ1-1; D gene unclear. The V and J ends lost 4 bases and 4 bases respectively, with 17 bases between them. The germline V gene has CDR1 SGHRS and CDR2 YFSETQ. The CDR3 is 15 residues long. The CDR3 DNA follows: TGCGCCAGCAGCCCTTTGGAAGGGCAGTTCACTGAAGCTTTCTTT. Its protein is CASSPLEGQFTEAFF.

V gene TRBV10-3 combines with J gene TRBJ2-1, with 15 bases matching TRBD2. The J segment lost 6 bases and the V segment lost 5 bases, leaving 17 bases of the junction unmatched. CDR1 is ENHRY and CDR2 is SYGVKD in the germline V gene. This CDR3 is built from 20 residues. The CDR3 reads CAISRTRTSGGALALNEQFF. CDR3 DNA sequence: TGTGCCATCAGTCGCACAAGGACTAGCGGGGGGGCCCTGGCCCTCAATGAGCAGTTCTTC.